This T cell receptor (beta chain) was recovered during a study of OX40 agonist ivuxolimab in advanced cancers. Study summary: Among those enrolled, mean age was roughly 62 years (range about 23 to 79) and about 79% were male. Partial responses occurred in three patients (one hepatocellular carcinoma, two cutaneous melanoma).

Only one count was recorded for this clone. Its antigen is not identified. Findings and caveats of the study: Clonal expansion by week 6 occurred in CD4+ and CD8+ blood T cells (at 0.1 to 3.0 mg/kg). Expanded clones belonging to CD8+ T cells outnumbered, on average, those of CD4+.

The CDR3 is 13 residues long. The germline V and J ends were trimmed by 3 bases and 6 bases, with 8 bases remaining between them. Germline CDR1 and CDR2: SGHVS and FNYEAQ. Profiling relied on immunoSEQ multiplex PCR, and the TCRdb table lists in-frame clones only, not all of them. The sample consists of roughly 23,000 clones, about 88% of them appearing once. The clonotype comes from an adult with an advanced solid tumor such as melanoma, head and neck, liver or kidney cancer. Here the sequenced sample was CD4+ or CD8+ T cells sorted from blood, taken in a trial of the OX40 agonist ivuxolimab. The gene calls are TRBV7-6 and TRBJ2-2; D possibly corresponds to TRBD1 (6 bases). The CDR3 sequence: CASSFKGAGELFF. The CDR3 DNA sequence: TGTGCCAGCAGCTTTAAGGGGGCCGGGGAGCTGTTTTTT.